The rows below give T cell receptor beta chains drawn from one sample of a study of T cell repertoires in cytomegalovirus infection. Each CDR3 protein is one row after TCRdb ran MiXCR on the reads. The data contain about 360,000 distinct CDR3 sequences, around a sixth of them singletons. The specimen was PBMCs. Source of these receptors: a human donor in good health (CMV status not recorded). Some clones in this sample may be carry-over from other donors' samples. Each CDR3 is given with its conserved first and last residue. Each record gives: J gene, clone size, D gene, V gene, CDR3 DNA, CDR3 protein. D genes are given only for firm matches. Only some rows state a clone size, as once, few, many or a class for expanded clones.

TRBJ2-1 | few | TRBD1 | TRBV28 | TGTGCCAGCAGTTTATCTGGACAGGCGGCGCAGGAGCAGTTCTTC | CASSLSGQAAQEQFF
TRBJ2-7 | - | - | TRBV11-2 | TGTGCCAGCAGCTTAGCATTCGGACCGCGCTACGAGCAGTACTTC | CASSLAFGPRYEQYF
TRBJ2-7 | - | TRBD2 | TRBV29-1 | TGCAGCGTCACTAGCGGGGTAAGCGAGCAGTACTTC | CSVTSGVSEQYF
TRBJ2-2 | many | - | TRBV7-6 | TGTGCCAGCAGCTTAGGGGTCGGCGGGGAGCTGTTTTTT | CASSLGVGGELFF
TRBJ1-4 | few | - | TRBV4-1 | TGCGCCAGCAGCCAACCAGGGGAAAAACTGTTTTTT | CASSQPGEKLFF
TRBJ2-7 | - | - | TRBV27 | TGTGCCAGCAGTTTTGGGCAGGGGGAGCAGTACTTC | CASSFGQGEQYF
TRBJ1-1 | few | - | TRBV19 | TGTGCCAGTAGTATTGAACCTCTCCGAGGCACTGAAGCTTTCTTT | CASSIEPLRGTEAFF
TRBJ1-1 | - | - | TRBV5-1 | TGCGCCAGCAGCTTGGACAGGGTTTATCCCTTGGGTACTGAAGCTTTCTTT | CASSLDRVYPLGTEAFF
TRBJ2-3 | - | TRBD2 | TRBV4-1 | TGCGCCAGCAGACGATCCCACCCTAGCGGGGGCCGAGATACGCAGTATTTT | CASRRSHPSGGRDTQYF
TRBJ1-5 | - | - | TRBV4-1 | TGCGCCAGCAGCCGCACAGGTACCGGGGGGGAGCCCCAGCATTTT | CASSRTGTGGEPQHF
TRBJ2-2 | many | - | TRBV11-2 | TGTGCCAGCAGCCCCCAGAACACCGGGGAGCTGTTTTTT | CASSPQNTGELFF
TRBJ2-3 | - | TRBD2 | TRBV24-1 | TGTGCCACCAGTGATCCGGGACTAGCGAGACGGGATACGCAGTATTTT | CATSDPGLARRDTQYF
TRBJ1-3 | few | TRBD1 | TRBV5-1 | TGCGCCAGCAGCTTTTATGCAGGGGGCCACTCTGGAAACACCATATATTTT | CASSFYAGGHSGNTIYF
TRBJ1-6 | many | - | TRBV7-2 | TGTGCCAGCAGACTAGGGACCTACCGGGACCCTAATTCACCCCTCCACTTT | CASRLGTYRDPNSPLHF
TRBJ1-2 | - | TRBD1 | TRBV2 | TGTGCCAGCAGGGGACAGGGGGAAGGCTACACCTTC | CASRGQGEGYTF
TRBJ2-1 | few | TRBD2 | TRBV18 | TGTGCCAGCTCACCAACCGGGCGGACTAGCGGGAGGGCCCACAATGAGCAGTTCTTC | CASSPTGRTSGRAHNEQFF
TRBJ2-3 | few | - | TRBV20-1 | TGCAGTGCTAGAGATCTAAATCGAAATACGCAGTATTTT | CSARDLNRNTQYF
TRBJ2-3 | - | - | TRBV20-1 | TGCAGTGCTAGAGTGTCGGATACGCAGTATTTT | CSARVSDTQYF
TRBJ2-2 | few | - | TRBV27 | TGTGCCAGTGCGTCTTTCGCCGGGGAGCTGTTTTTT | CASASFAGELFF
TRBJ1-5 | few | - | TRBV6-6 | TGTGCCAGCAGTTACCATAACAATCAGCCCCAGCATTTT | CASSYHNNQPQHF
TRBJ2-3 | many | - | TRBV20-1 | TGCAGTGCTAGAGCGGGAGCGACAGATACGCAGTATTTT | CSARAGATDTQYF
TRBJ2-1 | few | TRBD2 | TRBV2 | TGTGCCAGCAGTGGAGCGGGAGGGTATGAGCAGTTCTTC | CASSGAGGYEQFF
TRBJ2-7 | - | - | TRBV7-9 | TGTGCCAGCAGCTTTATGACAGGCTACGAGCAGTACTTC | CASSFMTGYEQYF
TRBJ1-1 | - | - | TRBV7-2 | TGTGCCAGCAGCCCATTTGTACAGGTTAACACTGAAGCTTTCTTT | CASSPFVQVNTEAFF
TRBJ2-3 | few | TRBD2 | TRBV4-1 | TGCGCCAGCAGCCTGGGTCCGGCGCGGGGGGTTGATACGCAGTATTTT | CASSLGPARGVDTQYF
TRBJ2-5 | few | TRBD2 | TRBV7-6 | TGTGCCAGCAGCTTAAACCAGCGGGGGAGGTTGGGAGAGACCCAGTACTTC | CASSLNQRGRLGETQYF
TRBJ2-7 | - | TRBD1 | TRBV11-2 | TGTGCCAGCAGCTCTCTCCGGGACAGGGGGGGCTACGAGCAGTACTTC | CASSSLRDRGGYEQYF
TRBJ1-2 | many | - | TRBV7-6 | TGTGCCAGCACGGTCGGACGAGAGGCGACTAACTATGGCTACACCTTC | CASTVGREATNYGYTF
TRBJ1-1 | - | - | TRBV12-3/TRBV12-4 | TGTGCCAGCAGTTCTACAGGGAGGGACACTGAAGCTTTCTTT | CASSSTGRDTEAFF
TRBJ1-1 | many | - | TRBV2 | TGTGCCAGCAGTGTGGGTACTGAAGCTTTCTTT | CASSVGTEAFF